This T cell receptor beta chain came from a study of blood T cell repertoires in COVID-19. CDR1 and CDR2 (germline): MGHRA, YSYEKL. Unmatched junction bases numbered 7, after V lost 4 bases and J lost 3 bases. This CDR3 has 16 residues. TCRdb's copy holds only in-frame clones and misses some; the assay was immunoSEQ multiplex PCR. The sample includes some 300,000 clones, around 90% of them seen just once. Sequencing input: peripheral blood. The TCR originated in a woman in her 50s with COVID-19, enrolled during active disease. This chain uses TRBV4-1 with TRBJ2-1; 9 bases fit TRBD2. CDR3 in amino acids: CASSPMTSGFYNEQFF. CDR3 bases: TGCGCCAGCAGCCCAATGACTAGCGGATTCTACAATGAGCAGTTCTTC.